The sequence of this TCR beta chain was determined in a study of graft-versus-host responses after intestinal transplantation. Overall study results and limits: GvH clones occurred in recipient marrow; some first appeared in ileum or blood.

Trimming at V came to 1 base and at J to 6 bases, leaving 6 bases not matched to a gene. The CDR3 consists of 15 residues. CDR1 is MGHRA, CDR2 YSYEKL, per germline. This clone was detected only once. Its antigen is as yet unknown. Here immunoSEQ multiplex PCR was the method, and the copy in TCRdb shows in-frame clones only, minus some. The repertoire holds about 71,000 clones, with about 90% as singletons. The receptor comes from a human donor who received an intestinal transplant. Here the sequenced sample was unstimulated CD8+ T cells sorted from spleen or lymph node cells, taken before intestinal transplant. The gene calls are TRBV4-1 and TRBJ1-1; 9 bases align to TRBD1. The DNA of the CDR3 is TGCGCCAGCAGCCAAGCCGGGACAGGGTATTCTGAAGCTTTCTTT. Translation: CASSQAGTGYSEAFF.